This TCR beta chain stems from a study of blood T cell repertoires in COVID-19 (dated by TCRdb to between 2020 and 2021). At the level of the whole study: The collaborator samples originated in the United States, Italy and Spain and spanned the acute and convalescent phases of COVID-19. The dataset comprised deeply sampled blood TCRbeta repertoires from subjects exposed to, actively infected with, or recovered from COVID-19. Nearly every sample came with metadata listing a de-identified subject ID, COVID-19 status, age in years and sex. HLA class I and class II types, where available, came from metadata supplied by the sample provider rather than from assay-based typing. The samples were drawn from the first 160 participants of the ongoing ImmuneRACE study and from 1,200 or so subjects provided by 6 global collaborators. The prospective study material was composed of cDNA or gDNA derived from T cells, B-cell-depleted T cells, or PBMCs. A freely available public database, intended as a resource for researchers studying the immune response to SARS-CoV-2, is where the repertoires were released. The research as a whole found: Clinical and demographic metadata were provided uncurated, with the amount varying by source and participant.

One collaborating source in Seattle enrolled patients while the patients were actively infected and followed the patients over time throughout the course of disease. Each collaborating institution followed its own protocols to collect whole blood in K2EDTA tubes. For TCRbeta analysis, collaborators shipped samples in one of three forms: frozen whole blood, isolated PBMCs, or DNA extracted from either of those sample types. As concerns this clone: The specificity of this receptor is unknown. Base qualities are missing; no much larger clone stands one base away.

CDR1 and CDR2 are read off the germline V gene as SGDLS and YYNGEE. The CDR3 contains 13 residues, cysteine and phenylalanine counted. Only the CDR3 DNA is retained, 39 bases long and in frame from the first base. V lost 2 bases and J lost 3 bases; the stretch between them is 9 bases long. TCRbeta CDR3 regions were amplified from genomic DNA by means of the immunoSEQ Assay, a bias-controlled multiplex PCR. The authors processed their data as follows. Nucleated cell counts per sample were estimated from amplification of reference gene primers within the assay. To quantify the absolute abundance of each unique TCRbeta CDR3 rearrangement, sequence reads were collapsed and filtered. For each sample, productive Simpson clonality was calculated by taking the square root of Simpson's diversity index across productive rearrangements. This immuneACCESS table, as held by TCRdb, lists in-frame sequences with V and J called but not all clones. Of the missing ones, under half trace to an unresolved V gene in checked studies; the others have no known cause. V and J calls and clone size are given by that table; D and trimming were obtained from the DNA. Recorded for this sample are hundreds of thousands of clones; 89% of them occurred a single time. The leading ten clones occupy around 0.95% of the sample.

The rearranged chain carries TRBV9 and TRBJ2-7, with the D gene not confidently named. The source of this sequence is a man between 18 and 35 years old with COVID-19, enrolled during active disease. Sequenced material: peripheral blood. The CDR3 in this case is CASSVGRNYEQYF. In nucleotides, the sequence is TGTGCCAGCAGCGTTGGCAGAAACTACGAGCAGTACTTC.